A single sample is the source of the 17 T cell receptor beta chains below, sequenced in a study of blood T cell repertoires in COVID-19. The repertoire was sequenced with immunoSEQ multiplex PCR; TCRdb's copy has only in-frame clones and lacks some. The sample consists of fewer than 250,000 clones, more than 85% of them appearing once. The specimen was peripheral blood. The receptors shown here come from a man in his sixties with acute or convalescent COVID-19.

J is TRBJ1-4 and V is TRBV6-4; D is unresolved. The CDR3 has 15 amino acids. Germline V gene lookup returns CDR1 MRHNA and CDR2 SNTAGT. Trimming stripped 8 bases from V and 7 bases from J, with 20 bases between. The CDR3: CASPLRGLYPEKLFF. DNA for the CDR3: TGTGCCAGCCCACTACGAGGGTTGTATCCTGAAAAACTGTTTTTT.

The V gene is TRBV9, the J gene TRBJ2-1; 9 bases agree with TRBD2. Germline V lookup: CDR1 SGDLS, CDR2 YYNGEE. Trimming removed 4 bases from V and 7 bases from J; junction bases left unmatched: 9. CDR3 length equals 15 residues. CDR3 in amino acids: CASSPGVAGVNEQFF. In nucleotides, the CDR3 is TGTGCCAGCAGCCCCGGAGTAGCGGGGGTTAATGAGCAGTTCTTC.

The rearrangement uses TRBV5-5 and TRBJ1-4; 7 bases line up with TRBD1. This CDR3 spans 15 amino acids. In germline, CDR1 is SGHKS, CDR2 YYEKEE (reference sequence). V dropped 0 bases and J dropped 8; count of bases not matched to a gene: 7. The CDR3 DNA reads TGTGCCAGCAGCTTGGAGGGGGCAGGGGCGGAAAAACTGTTTTTT. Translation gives CASSLEGAGAEKLFF.

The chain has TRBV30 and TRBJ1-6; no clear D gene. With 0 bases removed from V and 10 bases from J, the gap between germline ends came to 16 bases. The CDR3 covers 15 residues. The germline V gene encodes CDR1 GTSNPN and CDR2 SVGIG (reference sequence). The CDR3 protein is CAWSVKGSEGSPLHF. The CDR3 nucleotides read TGTGCCTGGAGTGTAAAGGGATCTGAGGGATCACCCCTCCACTTT. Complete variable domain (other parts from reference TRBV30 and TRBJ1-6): SQTIHQWPATLVQPVGSPLSLECTVEGTSNPNLYWYRQAAGRGLQLLFYSVGIGQISSEVPQNLSASRPQDRQFILSSKKLLLSDSGFYLCAWSVKGSEGSPLHFGNGTRLTVT.

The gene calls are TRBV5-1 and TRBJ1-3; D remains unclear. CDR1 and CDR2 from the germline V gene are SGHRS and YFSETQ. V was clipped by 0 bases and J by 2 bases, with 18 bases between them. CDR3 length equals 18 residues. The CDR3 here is CASSLGLGGGSTGNTIYF. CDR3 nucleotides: TGCGCCAGCAGCTTGGGGTTAGGAGGAGGGAGCACTGGAAACACCATATATTTT. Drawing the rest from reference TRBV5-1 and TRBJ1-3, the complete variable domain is KAGVTQTPRYLIKTRGQQVTLSCSPISGHRSVSWYQQTPGQGLQFLFEYFSETQRNKGNFPGRFSGRQFSNSRSEMNVSTLELGDSALYLCASSLGLGGGSTGNTIYFGEGSWLTVV.

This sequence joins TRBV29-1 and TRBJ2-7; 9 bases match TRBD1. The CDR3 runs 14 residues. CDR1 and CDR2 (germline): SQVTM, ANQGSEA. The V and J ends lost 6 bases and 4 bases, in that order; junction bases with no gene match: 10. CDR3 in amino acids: CSVKSVDRGYEQYF. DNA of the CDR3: TGCAGCGTAAAATCGGTGGACAGGGGTTACGAGCAGTACTTC.

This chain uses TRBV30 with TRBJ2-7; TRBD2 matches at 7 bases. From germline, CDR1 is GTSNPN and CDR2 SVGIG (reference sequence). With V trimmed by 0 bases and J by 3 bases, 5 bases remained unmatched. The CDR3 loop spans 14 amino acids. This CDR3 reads CAWSVVGLDYEQYF. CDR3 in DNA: TGTGCCTGGAGTGTAGTTGGACTAGACTACGAGCAGTACTTC.

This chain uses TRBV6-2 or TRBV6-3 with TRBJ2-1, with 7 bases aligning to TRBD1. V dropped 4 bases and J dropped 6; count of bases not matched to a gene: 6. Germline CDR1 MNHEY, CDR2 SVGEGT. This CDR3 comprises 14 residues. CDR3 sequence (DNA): TGTGCCAGCAGTTTACCGACAGGGAGCAATGAGCAGTTCTTC. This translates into CASSLPTGSNEQFF.

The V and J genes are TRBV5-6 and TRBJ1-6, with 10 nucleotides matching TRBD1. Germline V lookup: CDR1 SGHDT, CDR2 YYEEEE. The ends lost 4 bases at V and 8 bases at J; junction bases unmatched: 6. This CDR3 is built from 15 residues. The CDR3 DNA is TGTGCCAGCAGCGGTTATGGGACAGGGGATTCACCCCTCCACTTT. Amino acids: CASSGYGTGDSPLHF.

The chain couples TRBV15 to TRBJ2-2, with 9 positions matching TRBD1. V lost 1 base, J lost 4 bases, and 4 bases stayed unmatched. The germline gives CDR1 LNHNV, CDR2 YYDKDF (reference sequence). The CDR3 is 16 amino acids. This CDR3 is CATSRGQGVGTGELFF. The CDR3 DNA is TGTGCCACCAGCAGAGGACAGGGGGTCGGCACCGGGGAGCTGTTTTTT.

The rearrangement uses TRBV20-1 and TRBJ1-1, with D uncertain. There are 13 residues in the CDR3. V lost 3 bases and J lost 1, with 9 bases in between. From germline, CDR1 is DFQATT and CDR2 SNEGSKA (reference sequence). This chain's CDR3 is CSASGQANTEAFF. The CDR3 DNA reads TGCAGTGCTAGTGGCCAGGCGAACACTGAAGCTTTCTTT.

In DNA form, the CDR3 reads TGTGCCTGGAGTGTGAAGGGGCGGGGGGAAAAACTGTTTTTT. Its protein is CAWSVKGRGEKLFF. The chain joins TRBV30 to TRBJ1-4; possibly TRBD1 for D (5 bases). V was shortened by 0 bases and J by 8 bases, with 13 bases between the two germline ends. CDR1 is GTSNPN and CDR2 is SVGIG in the germline V gene (reference sequence). The CDR3 sequence is 14 residues long.

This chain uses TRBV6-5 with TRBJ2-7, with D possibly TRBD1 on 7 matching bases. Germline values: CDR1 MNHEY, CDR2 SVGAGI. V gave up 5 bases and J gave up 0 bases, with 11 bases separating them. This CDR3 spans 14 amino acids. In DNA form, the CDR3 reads TGTGCCAGCAGTCGCGGGACAGCCTCCTACGAGCAGTACTTC. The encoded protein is CASSRGTASYEQYF.

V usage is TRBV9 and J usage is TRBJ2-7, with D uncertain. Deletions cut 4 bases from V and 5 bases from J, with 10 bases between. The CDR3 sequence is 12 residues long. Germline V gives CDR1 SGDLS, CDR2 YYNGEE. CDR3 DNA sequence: TGTGCCAGCAGCCCCCGAGGCAACGAGCAGTACTTC. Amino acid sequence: CASSPRGNEQYF.

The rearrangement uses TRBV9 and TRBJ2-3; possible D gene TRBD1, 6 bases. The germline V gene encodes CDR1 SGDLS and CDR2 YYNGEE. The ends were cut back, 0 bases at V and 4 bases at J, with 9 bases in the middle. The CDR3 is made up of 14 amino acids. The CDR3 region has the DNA TGTGCCAGCAGCGTAGGGGGGCGTCCAGATACGCAGTATTTT. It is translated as CASSVGGRPDTQYF.

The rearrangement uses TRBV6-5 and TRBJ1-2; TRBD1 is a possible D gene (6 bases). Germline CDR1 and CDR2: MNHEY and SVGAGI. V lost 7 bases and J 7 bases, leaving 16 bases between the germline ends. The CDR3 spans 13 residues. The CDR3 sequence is CASKGGAGAGYTF. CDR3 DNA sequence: TGTGCCAGCAAGGGGGGCGCGGGAGCTGGCTACACCTTC.

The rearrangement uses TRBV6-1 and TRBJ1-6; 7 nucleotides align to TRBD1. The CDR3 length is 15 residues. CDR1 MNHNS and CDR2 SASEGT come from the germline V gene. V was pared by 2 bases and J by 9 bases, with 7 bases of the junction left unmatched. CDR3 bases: TGTGCCAGCAGTGAAAGAACAGGGGTTAGTTCACCCCTCCACTTT. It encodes CASSERTGVSSPLHF.